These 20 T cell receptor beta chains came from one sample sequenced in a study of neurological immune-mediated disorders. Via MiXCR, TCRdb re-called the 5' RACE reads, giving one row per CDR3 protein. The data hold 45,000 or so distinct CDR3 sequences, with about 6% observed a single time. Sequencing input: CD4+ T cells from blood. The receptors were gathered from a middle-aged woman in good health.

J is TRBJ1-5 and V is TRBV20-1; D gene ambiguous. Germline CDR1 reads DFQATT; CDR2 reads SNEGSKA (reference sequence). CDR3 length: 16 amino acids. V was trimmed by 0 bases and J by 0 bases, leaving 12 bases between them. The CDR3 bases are TGCAGTGCTAGAGATTGGAGGGTCGCTAGCAATCAGCCCCAGCATTTT. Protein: CSARDWRVASNQPQHF.

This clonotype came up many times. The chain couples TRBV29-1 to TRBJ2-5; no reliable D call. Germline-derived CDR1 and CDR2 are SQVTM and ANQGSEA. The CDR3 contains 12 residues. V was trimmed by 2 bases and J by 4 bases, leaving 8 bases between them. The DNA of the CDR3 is TGCAGCGTTGAACCCCCGAGAGAGACCCAGTACTTC. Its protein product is CSVEPPRETQYF.

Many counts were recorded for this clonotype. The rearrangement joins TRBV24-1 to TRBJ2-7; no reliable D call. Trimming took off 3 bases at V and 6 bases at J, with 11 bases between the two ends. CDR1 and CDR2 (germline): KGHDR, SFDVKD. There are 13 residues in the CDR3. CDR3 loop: CATSDPGRSEQYF. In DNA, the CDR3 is TGTGCCACCAGTGATCCTGGACGGTCCGAGCAGTACTTC.

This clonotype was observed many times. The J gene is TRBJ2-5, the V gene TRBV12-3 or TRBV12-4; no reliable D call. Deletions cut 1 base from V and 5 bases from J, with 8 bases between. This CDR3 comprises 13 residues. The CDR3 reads CASSLVGSETQYF. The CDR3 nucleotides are TGTGCCAGCAGTTTAGTGGGATCGGAGACCCAGTACTTC.

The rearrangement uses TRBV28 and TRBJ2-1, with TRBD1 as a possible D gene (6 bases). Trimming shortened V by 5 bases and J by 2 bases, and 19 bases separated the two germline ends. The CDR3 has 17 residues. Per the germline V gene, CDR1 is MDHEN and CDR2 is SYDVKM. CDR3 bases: TGTGCCAGCAGTCCCCCCAGGGGACCGTACCCCTACAATGAGCAGTTCTTC. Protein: CASSPPRGPYPYNEQFF.

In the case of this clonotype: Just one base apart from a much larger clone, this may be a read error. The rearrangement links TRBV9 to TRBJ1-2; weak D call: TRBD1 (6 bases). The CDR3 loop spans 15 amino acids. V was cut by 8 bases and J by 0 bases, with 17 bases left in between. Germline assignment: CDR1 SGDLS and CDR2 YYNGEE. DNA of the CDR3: TGTGCCAGAAGCCCGCGACAGGATCCTAACTATGGCTACACCTTC. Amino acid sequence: CARSPRQDPNYGYTF.

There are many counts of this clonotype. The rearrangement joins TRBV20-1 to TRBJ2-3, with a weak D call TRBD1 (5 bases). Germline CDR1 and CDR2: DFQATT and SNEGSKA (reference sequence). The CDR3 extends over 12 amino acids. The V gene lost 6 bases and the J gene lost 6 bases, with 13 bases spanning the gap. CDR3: CSALRVQDTQYF. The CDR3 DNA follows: TGCAGTGCCCTCAGGGTCCAGGATACGCAGTATTTT.

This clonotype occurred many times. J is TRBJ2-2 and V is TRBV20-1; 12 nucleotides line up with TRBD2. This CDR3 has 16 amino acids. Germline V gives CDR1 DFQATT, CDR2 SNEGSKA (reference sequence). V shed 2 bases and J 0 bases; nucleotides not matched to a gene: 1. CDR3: CSARRLAGANTGELFF. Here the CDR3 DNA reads TGCAGTGCTAGACGACTAGCGGGGGCGAACACCGGGGAGCTGTTTTTT.

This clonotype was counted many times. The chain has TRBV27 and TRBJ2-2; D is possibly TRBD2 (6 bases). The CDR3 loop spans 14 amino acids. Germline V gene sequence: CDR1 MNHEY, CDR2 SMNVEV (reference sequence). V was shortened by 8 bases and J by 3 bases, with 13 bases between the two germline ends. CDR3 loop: CASGLTGDTGELFF. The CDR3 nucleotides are TGTGCCAGCGGACTGACGGGAGACACCGGGGAGCTGTTTTTT.

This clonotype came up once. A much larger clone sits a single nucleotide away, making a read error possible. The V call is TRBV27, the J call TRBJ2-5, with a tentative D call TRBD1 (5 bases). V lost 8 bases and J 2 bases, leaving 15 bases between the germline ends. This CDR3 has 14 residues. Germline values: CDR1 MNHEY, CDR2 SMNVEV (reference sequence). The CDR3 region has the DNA TGTGCCAGCCAAGCATCGAGGACACAAGAGACCCAGTACTTC. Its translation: CASQASRTQETQYF.

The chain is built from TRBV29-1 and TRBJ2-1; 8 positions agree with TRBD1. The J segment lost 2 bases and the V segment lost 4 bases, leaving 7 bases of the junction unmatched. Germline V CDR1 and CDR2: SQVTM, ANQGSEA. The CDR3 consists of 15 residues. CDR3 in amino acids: CSVAGTGKPYNEQFF. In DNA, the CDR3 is TGCAGCGTTGCCGGGACAGGAAAGCCCTACAATGAGCAGTTCTTC.

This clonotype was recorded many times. CDR3 DNA: TGTGCCAGCAGCGCCCGGGACAGATCCTACAATGAGCAGTTCTTC. It yields the protein CASSARDRSYNEQFF. The chain combines TRBV9 with TRBJ2-1; TRBD1 aligns across 7 bases. CDR1 is SGDLS and CDR2 is YYNGEE in the germline V gene. The CDR3 consists of 15 residues. Germline trimming cut 3 bases from V and 1 base from J; bases unmatched to any gene: 4.

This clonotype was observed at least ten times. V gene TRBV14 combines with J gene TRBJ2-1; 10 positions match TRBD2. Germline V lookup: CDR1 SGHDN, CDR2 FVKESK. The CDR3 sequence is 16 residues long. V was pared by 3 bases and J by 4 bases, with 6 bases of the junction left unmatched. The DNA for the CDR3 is TGTGCCAGCAGCCACCCTAGCGGGAGAAAATACAATGAGCAGTTCTTC. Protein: CASSHPSGRKYNEQFF.

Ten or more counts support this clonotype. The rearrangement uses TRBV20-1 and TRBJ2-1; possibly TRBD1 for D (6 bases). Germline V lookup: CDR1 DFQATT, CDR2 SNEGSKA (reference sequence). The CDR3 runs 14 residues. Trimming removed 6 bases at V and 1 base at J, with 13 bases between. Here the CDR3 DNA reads TGCAGTGCGCAAGACAGGCGATCCTACAATGAGCAGTTCTTC. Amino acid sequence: CSAQDRRSYNEQFF.

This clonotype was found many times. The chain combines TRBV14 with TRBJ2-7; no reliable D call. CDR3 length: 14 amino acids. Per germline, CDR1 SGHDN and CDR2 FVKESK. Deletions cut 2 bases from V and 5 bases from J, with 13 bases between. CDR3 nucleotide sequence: TGTGCCAGCAGCCAAACAACCCTCCGTAACGAGCAGTACTTC. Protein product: CASSQTTLRNEQYF.

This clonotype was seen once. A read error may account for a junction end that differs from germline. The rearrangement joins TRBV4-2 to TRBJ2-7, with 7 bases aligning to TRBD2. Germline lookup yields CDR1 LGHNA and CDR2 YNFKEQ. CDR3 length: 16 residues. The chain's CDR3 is CVSSQATSAYSYEQYF. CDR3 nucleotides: TGTGTCAGCAGCCAAGCAACTAGCGCCTACTCCTACGAGCAGTACTTT.

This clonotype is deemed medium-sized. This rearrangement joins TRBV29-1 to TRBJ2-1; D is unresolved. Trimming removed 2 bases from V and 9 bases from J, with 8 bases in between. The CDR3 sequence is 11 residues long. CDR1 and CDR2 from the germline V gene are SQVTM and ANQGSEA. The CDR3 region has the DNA TGCAGCGTTGAATTTAGGGCTGAGCAGTTCTTC. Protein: CSVEFRAEQFF.

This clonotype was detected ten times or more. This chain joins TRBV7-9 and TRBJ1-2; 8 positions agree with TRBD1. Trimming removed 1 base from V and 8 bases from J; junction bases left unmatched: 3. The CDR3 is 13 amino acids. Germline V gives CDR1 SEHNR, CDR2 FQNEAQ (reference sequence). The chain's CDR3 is CASSLGTGRGYTF. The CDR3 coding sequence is TGTGCCAGCAGCTTAGGGACAGGGAGAGGCTACACCTTC.

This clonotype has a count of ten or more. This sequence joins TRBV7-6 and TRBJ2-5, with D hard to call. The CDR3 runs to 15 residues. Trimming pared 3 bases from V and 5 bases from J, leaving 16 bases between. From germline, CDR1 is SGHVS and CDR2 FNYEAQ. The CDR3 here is CASSFFDSPGETQYF. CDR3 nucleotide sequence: TGTGCCAGCAGCTTTTTCGACTCGCCCGGGGAGACCCAGTACTTC.

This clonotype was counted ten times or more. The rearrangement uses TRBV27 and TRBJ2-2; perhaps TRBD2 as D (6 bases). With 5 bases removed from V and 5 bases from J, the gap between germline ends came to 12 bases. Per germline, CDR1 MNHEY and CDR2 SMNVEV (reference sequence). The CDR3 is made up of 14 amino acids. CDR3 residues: CASSRRDFTGELFF. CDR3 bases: TGTGCCAGCAGTAGGCGGGACTTTACCGGGGAGCTGTTTTTT.